The 3 T cell receptor beta chains reported below all come from one sample, sequenced in a study of OX40 agonist ivuxolimab in advanced cancers. Sequencing used immunoSEQ multiplex PCR; TCRdb keeps in-frame clones, though not all of them. The data show roughly 93,000 clones, about 80% seen once. This specimen was CD4+ or CD8+ T cells sorted from blood, taken in a trial of the OX40 agonist ivuxolimab. The receptors here all came from an adult with an advanced solid tumor such as melanoma, head and neck, liver or kidney cancer.

J is TRBJ2-1 and V is TRBV5-8; 8 positions agree with TRBD2. V gave up 0 bases and J gave up 0 bases; unmatched junction bases: 2. The CDR3 spans 16 residues. Germline V gene data show CDR1 as SGHTS and CDR2 as YDEGEE. CDR3 amino acids: CASSLESGSSYNEQFF. CDR3 bases: TGTGCCAGCAGCTTGGAGAGCGGGAGCTCCTACAATGAGCAGTTCTTC.

The chain is built from TRBV19 and TRBJ1-2; D is possibly TRBD1 (5 bases). Deletions cut 5 bases from V and 5 bases from J, with 18 bases between. Germline V gene lookup returns CDR1 LNHDA and CDR2 SQIVND (reference sequence). This CDR3 spans 15 amino acids. The CDR3 loop is CASSADTSWGYGYTF. CDR3 bases: TGTGCCAGTAGTGCGGACACCTCTTGGGGGTATGGCTACACCTTC.

The chain carries TRBV19 and TRBJ2-7, with D perhaps matching TRBD2 (5 bases). This CDR3 region has 13 residues. Looked up from germline, CDR1 is LNHDA and CDR2 is SQIVND (reference sequence). V was shortened by 8 bases and J by 3 bases, with 14 bases between the two germline ends. The CDR3 DNA sequence: TGTGCCAGTGGAGGCGAACATGGCTACGAGCAGTACTTC. Its translation: CASGGEHGYEQYF.